The 10 T cell receptor beta chains presented below share a single source sample, sequenced in a study of blood T cells in healthy people across ages. Next came a second PCR, run for about 7 to 12 cycles, which used a sample-barcoded 5' primer along with a J-beta primer mix. MiXCR, run by TCRdb on the 5' RACE reads, gives a single entry per CDR3 protein. Of 600,000 to 1,000,000 distinct CDR3 sequences listed, roughly 25% are singletons. This sample also appeared in a second study, on T cells of mothers and their children.

Specimen: blood. These receptors all stem from a boy aged 5-17 years in good health.

There are a few counts of this clonotype. The chain is built from TRBV5-5 and TRBJ2-5; no definite D call. The CDR3 contains 16 residues. The germline gives CDR1 SGHKS, CDR2 YYEKEE (reference sequence). Trimming took off 4 bases at V and 1 base at J, with 17 bases between the two ends. The CDR3 nucleotides are TGTGCCAGCAGCCTCGGTATCGTCGGCGGCCAAGAGACCCAGTACTTC. Its translation: CASSLGIVGGQETQYF.

This clonotype was recorded a few times. The rearrangement links TRBV18 to TRBJ2-1; D may be TRBD1 (5 bases). The CDR3 extends over 15 amino acids. Germline V gives CDR1 KGHSH, CDR2 LQKENI. Trimming took 2 bases from V and 3 from J, leaving 11 bases between them. CDR3 bases: TGTGCCAGCTCACCAGTCGACAGAGGCTACAATGAGCAGTTCTTC. It translates to CASSPVDRGYNEQFF.

In its sample, this clonotype was seen a few times. The chain carries TRBV28 and TRBJ1-4; D not resolved. Trimming removed 8 bases at V and 0 bases at J, with 13 bases between. The CDR3 spans 15 residues. Germline loops: CDR1 MDHEN, CDR2 SYDVKM. The DNA of the CDR3 is TGTGCCAGCTTCCAAGCCAAAGCAACTAATGAAAAACTGTTTTTT. As protein: CASFQAKATNEKLFF.

V is TRBV7-2 and J is TRBJ2-1; possibly TRBD2 for D (5 bases). Germline lookup yields CDR1 SGHTA and CDR2 FQGNSA. With 1 base removed from V and 12 bases from J, the gap between germline ends came to 19 bases. This CDR3 spans 15 amino acids. The CDR3 coding sequence is TGTGCCAGCAGCTTAGTAACTGACTATTTGGGATTGCAGTTCTTC. Its protein is CASSLVTDYLGLQFF.

CDR3 DNA sequence: TGTGCCAGCACTAAGATTTCAGGACTAGTGTTACCCTACGAGCAGTACTTC. Its protein product is CASTKISGLVLPYEQYF. The rearrangement uses TRBV6-2 or TRBV6-3 and TRBJ2-7, with 7 bases fitting TRBD2. The length of the CDR3 is 17 residues. With V trimmed by 7 bases and J by 2 bases, 17 bases remained unmatched. CDR1 and CDR2 (germline): MNHEY, SVGEGT.

The V call is TRBV10-2, the J call TRBJ2-1; TRBD1 agrees at 9 bases. Germline-derived CDR1 and CDR2 are WSHSY and SAAADI. Germline trimming cut 2 bases from V and 6 bases from J; bases unmatched to any gene: 8. This CDR3 spans 16 amino acids. CDR3: CASSEPTGTGINEQFF. The CDR3 DNA reads as TGCGCCAGCAGTGAGCCCACCGGGACAGGGATCAATGAGCAGTTCTTC.

The J gene is TRBJ1-6, the V gene TRBV12-3 or TRBV12-4; 7 positions match TRBD1. V lost 4 bases and J lost 4; bases outside the gene matches: 4. The CDR3 extends over 15 amino acids. The CDR3 bases are TGTGCCAGCAGTTATGACAGGGATTATAATTCACCCCTCCACTTT. Amino acid sequence: CASSYDRDYNSPLHF.

This clonotype occurred a few times. The chain links TRBV5-1 to TRBJ1-1, with 10 bases matching TRBD1. Losses at the gene ends were 3 bases for V and 4 bases for J; bases not matched to a gene: 3. Germline loops: CDR1 SGHRS, CDR2 YFSETQ. This CDR3 is 14 amino acids long. The CDR3 DNA reads TGCGCCAGCAGCTGGACAGGGGGTCTCACTGAAGCTTTCTTT. Translation: CASSWTGGLTEAFF.

This clonotype was counted at least ten times. The rearrangement uses TRBV4-3 and TRBJ1-1, with D tentatively TRBD1 (6 bases). In germline, CDR1 is LGHNA, CDR2 YSLEER. Trimming took 0 bases from V and 0 from J, leaving 8 bases between them. CDR3 size: 15 residues. The CDR3 DNA is TGCGCCAGCAGCCAAGATAGGACAGTGAACACTGAAGCTTTCTTT. It codes for CASSQDRTVNTEAFF.

A few counts support this clonotype. The rearrangement uses TRBV4-3 and TRBJ1-4; D gene ambiguous. The ends were cut back, 0 bases at V and 8 bases at J, with 13 bases in the middle. Germline-derived CDR1 and CDR2 are LGHNA and YSLEER. The CDR3 length is 15 residues. CDR3 DNA sequence: TGCGCCAGCAGCCAAGAGGCCCGCCGCGGCGAAAAACTGTTTTTT. Protein sequence: CASSQEARRGEKLFF.